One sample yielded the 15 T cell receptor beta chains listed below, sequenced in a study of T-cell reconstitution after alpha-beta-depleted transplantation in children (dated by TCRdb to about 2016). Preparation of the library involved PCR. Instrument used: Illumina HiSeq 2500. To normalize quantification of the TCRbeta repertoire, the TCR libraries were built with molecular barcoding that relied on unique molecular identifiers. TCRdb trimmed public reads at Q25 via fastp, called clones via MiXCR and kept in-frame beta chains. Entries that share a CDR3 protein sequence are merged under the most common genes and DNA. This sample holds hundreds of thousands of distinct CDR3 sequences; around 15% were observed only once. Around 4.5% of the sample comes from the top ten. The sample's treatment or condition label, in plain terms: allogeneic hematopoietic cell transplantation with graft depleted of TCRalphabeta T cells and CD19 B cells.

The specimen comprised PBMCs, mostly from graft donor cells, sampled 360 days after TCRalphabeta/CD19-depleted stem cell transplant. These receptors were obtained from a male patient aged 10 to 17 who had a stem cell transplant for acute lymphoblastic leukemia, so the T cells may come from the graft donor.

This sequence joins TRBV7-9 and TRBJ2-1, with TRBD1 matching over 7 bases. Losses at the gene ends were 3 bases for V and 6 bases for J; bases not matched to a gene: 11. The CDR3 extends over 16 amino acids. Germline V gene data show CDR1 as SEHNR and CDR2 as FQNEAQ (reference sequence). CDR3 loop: CASSFPQGSSVNEQFF. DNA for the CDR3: TGTGCCAGCAGCTTCCCACAGGGGTCATCGGTCAATGAGCAGTTCTTC.

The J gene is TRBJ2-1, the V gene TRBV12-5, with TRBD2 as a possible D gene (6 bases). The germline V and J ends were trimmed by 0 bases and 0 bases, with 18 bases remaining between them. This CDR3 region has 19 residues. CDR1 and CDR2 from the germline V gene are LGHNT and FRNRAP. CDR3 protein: CASGLVLNLAVSSYNEQFF. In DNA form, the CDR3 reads TGTGCTAGTGGTTTGGTACTAAACTTAGCGGTCAGCTCCTACAATGAGCAGTTCTTC.

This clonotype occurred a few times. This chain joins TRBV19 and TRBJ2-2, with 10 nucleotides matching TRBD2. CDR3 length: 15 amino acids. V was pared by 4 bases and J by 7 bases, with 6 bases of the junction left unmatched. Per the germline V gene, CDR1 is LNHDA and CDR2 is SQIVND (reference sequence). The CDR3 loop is CASSTWTSGNGELFF. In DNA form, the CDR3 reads TGTGCCAGTAGTACCTGGACTAGCGGTAACGGGGAGCTGTTTTTT.

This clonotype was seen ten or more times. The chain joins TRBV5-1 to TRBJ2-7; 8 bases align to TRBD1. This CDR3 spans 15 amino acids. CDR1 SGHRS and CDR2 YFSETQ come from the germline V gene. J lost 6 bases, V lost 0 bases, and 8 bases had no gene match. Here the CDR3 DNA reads TGCGCCAGCAGCTTGGGGACAGGGTTCTCGACCGAGCAGTACTTC. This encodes CASSLGTGFSTEQYF.

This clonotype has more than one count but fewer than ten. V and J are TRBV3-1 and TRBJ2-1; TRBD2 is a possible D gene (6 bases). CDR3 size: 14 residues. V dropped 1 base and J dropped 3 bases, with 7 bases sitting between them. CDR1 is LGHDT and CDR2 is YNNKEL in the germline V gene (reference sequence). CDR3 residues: CASSQGLGYNEQFF. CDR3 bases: TGTGCCAGCAGCCAAGGACTAGGCTACAATGAGCAGTTCTTC.

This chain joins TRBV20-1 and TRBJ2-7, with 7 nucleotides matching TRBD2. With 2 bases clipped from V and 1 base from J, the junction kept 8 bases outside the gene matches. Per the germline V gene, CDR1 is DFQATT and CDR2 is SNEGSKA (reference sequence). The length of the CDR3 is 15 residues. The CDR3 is CSARHVAGFSYEQYF. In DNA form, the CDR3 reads TGCAGTGCTAGACACGTAGCGGGTTTTTCCTACGAGCAGTACTTC.

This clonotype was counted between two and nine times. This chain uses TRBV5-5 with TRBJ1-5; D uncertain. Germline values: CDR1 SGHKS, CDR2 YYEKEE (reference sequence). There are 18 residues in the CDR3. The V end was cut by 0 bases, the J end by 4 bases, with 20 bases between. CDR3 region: CASSLGPGMQLGNQPQHF. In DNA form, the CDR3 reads TGTGCCAGCAGCTTGGGGCCCGGGATGCAGCTGGGGAATCAGCCCCAGCATTTT.

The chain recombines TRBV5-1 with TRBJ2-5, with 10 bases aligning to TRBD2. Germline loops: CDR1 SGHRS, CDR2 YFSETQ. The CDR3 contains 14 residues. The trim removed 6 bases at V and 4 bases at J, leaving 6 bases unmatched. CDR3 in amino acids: CASTSPSGRETQYF. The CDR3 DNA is TGCGCCAGCACAAGCCCTAGCGGGAGAGAGACCCAGTACTTC.

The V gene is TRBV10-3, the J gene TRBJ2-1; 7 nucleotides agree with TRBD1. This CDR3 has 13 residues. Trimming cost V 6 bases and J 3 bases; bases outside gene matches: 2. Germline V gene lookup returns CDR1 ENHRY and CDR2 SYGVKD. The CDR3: CAISGQDYNEQFF. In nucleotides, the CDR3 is TGTGCCATCAGCGGACAGGACTACAATGAGCAGTTCTTC.

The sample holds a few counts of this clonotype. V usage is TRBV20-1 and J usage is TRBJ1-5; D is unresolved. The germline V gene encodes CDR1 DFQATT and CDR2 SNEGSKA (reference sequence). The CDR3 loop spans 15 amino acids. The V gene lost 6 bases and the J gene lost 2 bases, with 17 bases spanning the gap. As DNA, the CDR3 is TGCAGTGCCATTAGGTCGGGAACGGGCAATCAGCCCCAGCATTTT. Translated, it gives CSAIRSGTGNQPQHF.

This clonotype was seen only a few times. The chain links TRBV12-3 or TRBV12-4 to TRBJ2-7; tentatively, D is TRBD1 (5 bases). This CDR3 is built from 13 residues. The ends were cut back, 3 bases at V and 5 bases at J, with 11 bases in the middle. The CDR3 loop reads CASSLSRVDEQYF. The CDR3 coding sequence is TGTGCCAGCAGTTTGTCCAGGGTGGACGAGCAGTACTTC.

DNA of the CDR3: TGTGCCAGCAGTGCCCTAGGGGACACCGGGGAGCTGTTTTTT. It is translated as CASSALGDTGELFF. The V and J genes are TRBV12-3 or TRBV12-4 and TRBJ2-2; D possibly corresponds to TRBD1 (5 bases). Trimming took 5 bases from V and 3 from J, leaving 10 bases between them. The CDR3 consists of 14 residues.

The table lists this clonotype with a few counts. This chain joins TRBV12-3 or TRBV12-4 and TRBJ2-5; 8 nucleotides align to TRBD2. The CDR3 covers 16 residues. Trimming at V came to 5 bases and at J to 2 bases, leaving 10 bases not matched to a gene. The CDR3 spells CASSPSGRRGQETQYF. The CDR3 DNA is TGTGCCAGCAGTCCCAGCGGGAGAAGGGGACAAGAGACCCAGTACTTC.

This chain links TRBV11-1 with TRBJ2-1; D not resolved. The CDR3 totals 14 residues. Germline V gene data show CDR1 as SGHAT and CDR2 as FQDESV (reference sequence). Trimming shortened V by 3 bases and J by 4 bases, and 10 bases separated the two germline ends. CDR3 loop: CASSLANRYNEQFF. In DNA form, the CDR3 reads TGTGCCAGCAGCTTGGCGAACAGATACAATGAGCAGTTCTTC.

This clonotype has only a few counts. The CDR3 here is CASWDPTAETQYF. CDR3 nucleotides: TGTGCCAGCTGGGACCCTACGGCGGAGACCCAGTACTTC. This chain connects TRBV27 to TRBJ2-5, with D possibly being TRBD1 or TRBD2 (5 bases each). This CDR3 spans 13 amino acids. The V gene lost 8 bases and the J gene lost 5 bases, with 15 bases spanning the gap. Germline values: CDR1 MNHEY, CDR2 SMNVEV (reference sequence).